This T cell receptor (beta chain) was sequenced in a study of Ad26.COV2.S vaccination and SARS-CoV-2 variants. The overall study: In the study, Ad26.COV2.S was injected intramuscularly once, or twice 56 days apart.

CDR3 length: 15 residues. The junction had 3 bases not matched to a gene; V was cut back by 0 bases and J by 3 bases. Germline CDR1 is LGHNA and CDR2 is YSLEER. The table came from immunoSEQ multiplex PCR; TCRdb's copy has only in-frame clones and leaves some out. The data hold about 390,000 clones, with about 85% observed a single time. Study-level results: Substantial response breadth was reportedly seen for spike-specific CD8+ and CD4+ T cells after vaccination.

The treatment was: over 15 received Ad26.COV2.S at low or high dose, single or two shots; 5 received placebo; per-sample allocation not given. On day 63 after the first injection, vaccine and placebo recipients gave samples. Notes on this clone: Its target is unknown.

This TCR was sampled from a person aged 18-60 years who received the Ad26.COV2.S COVID-19 vaccine or a placebo. The source was peripheral blood, collected in a trial of Ad26.COV2.S vaccine versus placebo. The rearrangement uses TRBV4-3 and TRBJ2-7; TRBD1 aligns across 9 bases. Here the CDR3 reads CASSQEQGARYEQYF. CDR3 DNA sequence: TGCGCCAGCAGCCAAGAACAGGGGGCCCGCTACGAGCAGTACTTC.